A selection of T cell receptor beta chains follows, all from one sample in a study of T cell repertoires in cytomegalovirus infection. Antigens of these TCRs are unknown. One entry per CDR3 protein results from TCRdb running MiXCR on the reads. The table records more than 300,000 distinct CDR3 sequences, around a third of them present only once. The source was cultured PBMCs, collected from culture after CMV antigen stimulation. The receptors here all came from a human donor in good health (CMV status not recorded). Some clones in this sample may be carry-over from other donors' samples. Each CDR3 is given with its conserved first and last residue. D genes are given only for firm matches. The size field is filled for only some rows; it gives once, few, many or a size class.

>TRBJ1-4|NA|NA|TRBV7-8
TGTGCCAGCAGCGCACATTTAGAGCAAAAACTGTTTTTT
CASSAHLEQKLFF
>TRBJ2-4|NA|few|TRBV5-6
TGTGCCAGCAGCTTGGGCAGTGAGGACATTCAGTACTTC
CASSLGSEDIQYF
>TRBJ2-1|TRBD2|few|TRBV6-2/TRBV6-3
TGTGCCAGCAGCCCATCCCACGGGAGGGCCCAGAGTGAGCAGTTCTTC
CASSPSHGRAQSEQFF
>TRBJ2-5|TRBD2|NA|TRBV2
TGTGCCATACCTAGCGGGACCCAAGAGACCCAGTACTTC
CAIPSGTQETQYF
>TRBJ2-3|NA|few|TRBV2
TGTGCCAGCAGTTCTACATCATGGGCGCAGTATTTT
CASSSTSWAQYF
>TRBJ2-5|NA|NA|TRBV20-1
TGCAGTGCGACCGTTTGGGCACAAGAGACCCAGTACTTC
CSATVWAQETQYF
>TRBJ1-1|NA|few|TRBV6-1
TGTGCCAGCAGTTTTAATGATGCCCGGCCCTTGGACACTGAAGCTTTCTTT
CASSFNDARPLDTEAFF
>TRBJ1-1|NA|many|TRBV12-3/TRBV12-4
TGTGCCAGCAGTTTTTTGGCACTCCGGAACACTGAAGCTTTCTTT
CASSFLALRNTEAFF
>TRBJ2-5|TRBD2|many|TRBV6-1
TGTGCCAGCAGTAGTAGCGGGAGGGTGGAAAGGCCAAAAGAGACCCAGTACTTC
CASSSSGRVERPKETQYF
>TRBJ1-2|TRBD1|many|TRBV7-9
TGTGCCAGCAGCTTTCAACAGGGGTCATATGGCTACACCTTC
CASSFQQGSYGYTF
>TRBJ1-1|TRBD1|NA|TRBV6-1
TGTGCCAGCAACCCGACAGGGTTGAACACTGAAGCTTTCTTT
CASNPTGLNTEAFF
>TRBJ2-1|TRBD2|NA|TRBV7-3
TGTGCCAGCAGCCAGACTAGCGTGTATGAGCAGTTCTTC
CASSQTSVYEQFF
>TRBJ2-1|TRBD2|NA|TRBV12-3/TRBV12-4
TGTGCCAGCAACTTGGCGGGAGGGCCGCCGGATGAGCAGTTCTTC
CASNLAGGPPDEQFF
>TRBJ2-5|TRBD2|NA|TRBV11-2
TGTGCCAGCAGCTTGGCTCTAGCGGGAGGGACGGAGACCCAGTACTTC
CASSLALAGGTETQYF
>TRBJ1-5|NA|NA|TRBV19
TGTGCCAGTAGTTCCCCGGGCAGGGTGAGACAGCCCCAGCATTTT
CASSSPGRVRQPQHF
>TRBJ2-2|TRBD2|once|TRBV2
TGTGCCAGCAGTTTACTAGCGGGCCACACCGGGGAGCTGTTTTTT
CASSLLAGHTGELFF
>TRBJ2-1|NA|NA|TRBV24-1
TGTGCCACCAGTGATTGGGTAGATAGCTCCTACAATGAGCAGTTCTTC
CATSDWVDSSYNEQFF
>TRBJ1-6|NA|NA|TRBV9
TGTGCCAGCAGCGTAGTGAGTTCTGGTAATTCACCCCTCCACTTT
CASSVVSSGNSPLHF
>TRBJ2-3|NA|many|TRBV5-4
TGTGCCAGCAGCTTGGCGGGCAGCCCCACAGATACGCAGTATTTT
CASSLAGSPTDTQYF
>TRBJ2-2|TRBD2|NA|TRBV11-2
TGTGCCAGCAGCCGACATACCCTACTAGCGATAGGGAACACCGGGGAGCTGTTTTTT
CASSRHTLLAIGNTGELFF
>TRBJ2-7|NA|NA|TRBV19
TGTGCCAGTAGTATTCGATTCCCTTTTACCGAGAGAGGGACATACGAGCAGTACTTC
CASSIRFPFTERGTYEQYF
>TRBJ2-7|TRBD2|few|TRBV6-2/TRBV6-3
TGTGCCAGCAGTTCCCGGACTAGCGGGTTATCCTACGAGCAGTACTTC
CASSSRTSGLSYEQYF
>TRBJ2-3|NA|many|TRBV7-2
TGTGCCAGCAGCTCGATTGGCAGAGACACTAGCACAGATACGCAGTATTTT
CASSSIGRDTSTDTQYF
>TRBJ1-1|TRBD1|few|TRBV7-2
TGTGCCAGCAGCTTAGAACAGGGGGCCGTCAACACTGAAGCTTTCTTT
CASSLEQGAVNTEAFF
>TRBJ1-1|NA|NA|TRBV7-2
TGTGCCAGCAGCTTAGACCAGGGTGCGGAAGCTTTCTTT
CASSLDQGAEAFF